This T cell receptor (beta chain) was documented in a study of response to subunit inactivated influenza vaccine. Overall study results and limits: It was suggested by the authors that few new T cells are recruited by each seasonal influenza vaccination.

CDR3 length: 17 residues. The ends were cut back, 0 bases at V and 4 bases at J, with 18 bases in the middle. One entry per CDR3 protein, called by TCRdb with MiXCR from the RT-PCR reads. The table lists roughly 630,000 distinct CDR3 sequences, around 15% of them singletons, with about 7.4% in the top ten. This clonotype has just a few counts. The antigen is not known. The clonotype was recovered from a man in his forties or fifties who received an inactivated influenza vaccine. The chain couples TRBV12-3 or TRBV12-4 to TRBJ2-5; D may be TRBD2 (6 bases). The specimen was PBMCs from blood, collected less than 15 days before vaccination. In DNA, the CDR3 is TGTGCCAGCAGTTTAGCGCTTGGAGGGGTAACTAGAGAGACCCAGTACTTC. As protein: CASSLALGGVTRETQYF.